This T cell receptor (beta chain) was identified during a study of persistence of HIV-infected CD4 T cells. Regarding the study as a whole: TCR analyses could not target the rare provirus-carrying CMV-responding cells. Degenerate expanded CDR3beta sequences were enriched among CMV- and Gag-responding cells.

V was pared by 0 bases and J by 3 bases, with 8 bases of the junction left unmatched. Germline V gene lookup returns CDR1 LGHNA and CDR2 YNFKEQ. CDR3 length equals 18 residues. Points on this clone: Its antigen is not known.

Anti-CD3/anti-CD28 beads served as a nonspecific positive control stimulus. CD4+ T cells upregulating both CD40 ligand and CD69 were sorted as responding cells. This was the immunoSEQ version 4 assay in survey mode. Libraries were prepared by immunoSEQ multiplex PCR; TCRdb keeps only in-frame clonotypes and omits some of them. The repertoire holds 35,000 to 55,000 clones, with approximately 88% as singletons. This TCR came from an adult man with HIV who was CMV-seropositive. The rearrangement uses TRBV4-2 and TRBJ2-6; 7 positions match TRBD1. The material was CD4+ T cells sorted from PBMCs after approximately 19-hour stimulation, obtained from a patient who received antiretroviral therapy. CDR3 DNA sequence: TGTGCCAGCAGCCAAGATAGGGCAGGGGGAGATGGGGCCAACGTCCTGACTTTC. It encodes CASSQDRAGGDGANVLTF.